Shown below are 3 T cell receptor beta chains from a single sample sequenced in a study of shared clonotypes between healthy human individuals. Clones were read by immunoSEQ multiplex PCR, and TCRdb kept only the in-frame ones, dropping some. Of about 640,000 clones listed, 60% to 80% are singletons. The source material was memory CD4+ T cells sorted from blood. Sample subset: CD45RA-negative fraction. These receptors came from a woman aged 30 to 39 in good health.

The V and J genes are TRBV27 and TRBJ2-5; TRBD2 matches 7 bases. This CDR3 contains 13 residues. Trimming removed 2 bases from V and 10 bases from J; junction bases left unmatched: 7. The germline gives CDR1 MNHEY, CDR2 SMNVEV (reference sequence). DNA for the CDR3: TGTGCCAGCAGTTTAAACTTCCAGCGGGACCAGTACTTC. Its translation: CASSLNFQRDQYF.

The rearrangement uses TRBV28 and TRBJ2-7; no reliable D call. CDR3 length: 13 residues. Looked up from germline, CDR1 is MDHEN and CDR2 is SYDVKM. V lost 3 bases to trimming and J lost 3 bases, with 9 bases between them. CDR3 amino acids: CASSFSSHYEQYF. CDR3 sequence (DNA): TGTGCCAGCAGTTTTAGCTCCCACTACGAGCAGTACTTC.

About this clone: A much larger clone differs by one base, so this may be a read error. The sample carries other DNA sequences with the same CDR3. The V and J genes are TRBV5-1 and TRBJ2-1, with D tentatively TRBD2 (6 bases). Trimming took off 5 bases at V and 0 bases at J, with 12 bases between the two ends. CDR1 SGHRS and CDR2 YFSETQ come from the germline V gene. The CDR3 contains 15 residues. This chain's CDR3 is CASSRDSHSYNEQFF. The CDR3 DNA reads TGCGCCAGCAGTCGGGACTCCCACTCCTACAATGAGCAGTTCTTC.